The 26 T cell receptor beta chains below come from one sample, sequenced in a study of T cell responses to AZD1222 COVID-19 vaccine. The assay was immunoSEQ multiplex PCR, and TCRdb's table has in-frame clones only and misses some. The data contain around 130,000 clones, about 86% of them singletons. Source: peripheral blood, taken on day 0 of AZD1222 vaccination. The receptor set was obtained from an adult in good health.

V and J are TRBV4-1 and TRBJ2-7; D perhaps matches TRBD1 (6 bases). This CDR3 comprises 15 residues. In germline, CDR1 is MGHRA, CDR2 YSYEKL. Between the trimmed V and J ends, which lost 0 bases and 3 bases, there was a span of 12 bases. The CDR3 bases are TGCGCCAGCAGCCAAGAGAATACGGACAGCTACGAGCAGTACTTC. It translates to CASSQENTDSYEQYF.

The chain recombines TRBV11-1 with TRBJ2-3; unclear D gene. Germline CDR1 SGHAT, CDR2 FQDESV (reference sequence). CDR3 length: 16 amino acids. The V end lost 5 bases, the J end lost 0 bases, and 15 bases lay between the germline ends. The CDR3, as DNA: TGTGCCAGCAGCCGAGCTAGGGCACTCAGCACAGATACGCAGTATTTT. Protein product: CASSRARALSTDTQYF.

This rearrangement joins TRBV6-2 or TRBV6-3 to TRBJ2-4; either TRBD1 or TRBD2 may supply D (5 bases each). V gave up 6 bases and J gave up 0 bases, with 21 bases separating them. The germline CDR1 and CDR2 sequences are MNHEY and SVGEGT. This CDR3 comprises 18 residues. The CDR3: CASSPVDSTELAKNIQYF. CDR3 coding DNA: TGTGCCAGCAGCCCCGTGGACTCGACAGAACTAGCCAAAAACATTCAGTACTTC.

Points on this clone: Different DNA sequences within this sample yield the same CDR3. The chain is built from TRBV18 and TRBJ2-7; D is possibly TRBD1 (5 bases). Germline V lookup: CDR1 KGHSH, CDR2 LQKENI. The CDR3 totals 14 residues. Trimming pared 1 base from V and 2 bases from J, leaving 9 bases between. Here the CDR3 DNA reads TGTGCCAGCTCACCACGGCAGGGAACCTACGAGCAGTACTTC. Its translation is CASSPRQGTYEQYF.

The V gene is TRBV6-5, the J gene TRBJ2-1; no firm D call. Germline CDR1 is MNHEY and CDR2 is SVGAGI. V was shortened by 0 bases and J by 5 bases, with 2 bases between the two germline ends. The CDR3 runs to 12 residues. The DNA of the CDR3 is TGTGCCAGCAGTTACTCGCACAATGAGCAGTTCTTC. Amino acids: CASSYSHNEQFF.

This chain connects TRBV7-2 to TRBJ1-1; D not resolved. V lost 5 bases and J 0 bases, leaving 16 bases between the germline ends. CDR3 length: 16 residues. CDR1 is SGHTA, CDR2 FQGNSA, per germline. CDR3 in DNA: TGTGCCAGCAGCCCCGACCCGTGGGAAATGAACACTGAAGCTTTCTTT. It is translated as CASSPDPWEMNTEAFF.

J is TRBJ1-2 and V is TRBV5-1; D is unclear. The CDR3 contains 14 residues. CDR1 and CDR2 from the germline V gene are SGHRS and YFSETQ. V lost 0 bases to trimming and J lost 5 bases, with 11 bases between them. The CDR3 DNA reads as TGCGCCAGCAGCTTGGACGGGGTGAGGTATGGCTACACCTTC. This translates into CASSLDGVRYGYTF.

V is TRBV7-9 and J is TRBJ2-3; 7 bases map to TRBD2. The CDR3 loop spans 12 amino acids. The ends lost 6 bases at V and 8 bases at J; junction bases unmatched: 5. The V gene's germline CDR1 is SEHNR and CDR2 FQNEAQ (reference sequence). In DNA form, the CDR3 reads TGTGCCAGCAGTCCCCGGGGGGTTACGCAGTATTTT. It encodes CASSPRGVTQYF.

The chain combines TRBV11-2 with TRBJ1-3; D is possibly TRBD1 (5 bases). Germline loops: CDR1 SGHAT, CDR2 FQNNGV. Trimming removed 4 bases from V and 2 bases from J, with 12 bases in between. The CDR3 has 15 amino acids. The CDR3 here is CASSSSKGAGNTIYF. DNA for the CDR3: TGTGCCAGCAGCTCAAGTAAAGGGGCTGGAAACACCATATATTTT.

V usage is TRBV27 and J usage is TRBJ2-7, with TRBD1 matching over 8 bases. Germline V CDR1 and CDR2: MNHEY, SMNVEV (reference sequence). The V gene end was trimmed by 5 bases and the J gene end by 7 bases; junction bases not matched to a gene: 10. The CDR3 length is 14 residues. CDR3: CASSPQRQGREQYF. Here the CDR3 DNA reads TGTGCCAGCAGTCCGCAAAGACAGGGGAGGGAGCAGTACTTC.

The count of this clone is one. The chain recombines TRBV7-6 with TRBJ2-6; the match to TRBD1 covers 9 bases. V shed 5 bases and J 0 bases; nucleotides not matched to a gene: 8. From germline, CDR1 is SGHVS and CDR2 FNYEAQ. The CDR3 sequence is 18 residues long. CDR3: CASSRQTGGDSGANVLTF. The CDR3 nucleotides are TGTGCCAGCAGCCGACAGACAGGGGGGGACTCTGGGGCCAACGTCCTGACTTTC.

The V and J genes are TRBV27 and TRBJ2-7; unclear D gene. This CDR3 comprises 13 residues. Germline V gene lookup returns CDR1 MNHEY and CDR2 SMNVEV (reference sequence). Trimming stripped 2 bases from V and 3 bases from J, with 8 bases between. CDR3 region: CASSLTGVYEQYF. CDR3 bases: TGTGCCAGCAGTTTAACGGGCGTCTACGAGCAGTACTTC.

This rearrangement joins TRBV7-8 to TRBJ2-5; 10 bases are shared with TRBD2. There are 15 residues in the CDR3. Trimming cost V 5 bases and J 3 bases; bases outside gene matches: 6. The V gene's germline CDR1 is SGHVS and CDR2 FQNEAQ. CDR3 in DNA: TGTGCCAGCAGCCCCATAGCGGGGGGTGAAGAGACCCAGTACTTC. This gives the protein CASSPIAGGEETQYF.

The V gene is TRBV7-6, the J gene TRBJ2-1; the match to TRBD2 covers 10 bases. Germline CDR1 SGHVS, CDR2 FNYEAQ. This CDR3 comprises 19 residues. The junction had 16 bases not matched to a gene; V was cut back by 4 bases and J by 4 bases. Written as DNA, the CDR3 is TGTGCCAGCAGCTCGTTTAACCGGCTAGCGGGAGTTCCGTACAATGAGCAGTTCTTC. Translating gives CASSSFNRLAGVPYNEQFF.

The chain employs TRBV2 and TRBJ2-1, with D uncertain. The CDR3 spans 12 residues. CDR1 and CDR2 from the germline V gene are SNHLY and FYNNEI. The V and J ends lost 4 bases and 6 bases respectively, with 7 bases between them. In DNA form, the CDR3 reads TGTGCCAGCAGTGGGTGGAGCAATGAGCAGTTCTTC. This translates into CASSGWSNEQFF.

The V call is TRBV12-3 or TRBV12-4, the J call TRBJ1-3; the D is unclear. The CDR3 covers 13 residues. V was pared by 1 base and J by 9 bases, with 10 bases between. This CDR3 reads CASSLGHIGTIYF. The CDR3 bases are TGTGCCAGCAGTTTAGGCCATATCGGCACCATATATTTT.

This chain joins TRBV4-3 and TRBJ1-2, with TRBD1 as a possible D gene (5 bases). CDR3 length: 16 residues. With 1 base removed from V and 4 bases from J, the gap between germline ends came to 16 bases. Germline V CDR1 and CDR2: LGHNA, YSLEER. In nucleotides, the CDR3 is TGCGCCAGCAGCCAAGGGGGGAGGGGAATAGCCTATGGCTACACCTTC. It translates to CASSQGGRGIAYGYTF.

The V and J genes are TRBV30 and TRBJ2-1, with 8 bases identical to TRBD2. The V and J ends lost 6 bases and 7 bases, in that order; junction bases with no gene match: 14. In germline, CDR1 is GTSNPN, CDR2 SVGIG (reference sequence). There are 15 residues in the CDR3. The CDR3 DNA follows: TGTGCCTGCCCCCCAGTCCGGGGCGGGAGGAATGAGCAGTTCTTC. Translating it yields CACPPVRGGRNEQFF.

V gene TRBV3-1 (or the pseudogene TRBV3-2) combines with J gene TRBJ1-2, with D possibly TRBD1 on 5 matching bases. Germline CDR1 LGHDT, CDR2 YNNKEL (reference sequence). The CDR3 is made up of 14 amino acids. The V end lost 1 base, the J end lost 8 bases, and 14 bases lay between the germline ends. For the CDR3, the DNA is TGTGCCAGCAGCCAAGGATTCTTAGGGGACGGCTACACCTTC. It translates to CASSQGFLGDGYTF.

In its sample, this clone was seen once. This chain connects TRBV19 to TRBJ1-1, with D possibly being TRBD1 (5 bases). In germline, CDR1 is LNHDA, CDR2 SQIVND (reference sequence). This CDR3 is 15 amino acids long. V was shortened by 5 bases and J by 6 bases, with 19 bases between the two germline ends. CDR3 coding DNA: TGTGCCAGTAGTCATCGCATTTGGGGGTACCCTGAAGCTTTCTTT. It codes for CASSHRIWGYPEAFF. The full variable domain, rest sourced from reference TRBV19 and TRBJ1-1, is DGGITQSPKYLFRKEGQNVTLSCEQNLNHDAMYWYRQDPGQGLRLIYYSQIVNDFQKGDIAEGYSVSREKKESFPLTVTSAQKNPTAFYLCASSHRIWGYPEAFFGQGTRLTVV.

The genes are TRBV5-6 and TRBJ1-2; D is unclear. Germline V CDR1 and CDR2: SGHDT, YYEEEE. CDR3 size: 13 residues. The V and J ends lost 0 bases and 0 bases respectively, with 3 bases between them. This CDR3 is CASSLVSNYGYTF. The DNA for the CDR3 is TGTGCCAGCAGCTTGGTATCTAACTATGGCTACACCTTC. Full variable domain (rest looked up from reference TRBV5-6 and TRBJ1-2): DAGVTQSPTHLIKTRGQQVTLRCSPKSGHDTVSWYQQALGQGPQFIFQYYEEEERQRGNFPDRFSGHQFPNYSSELNVNALLLGDSALYLCASSLVSNYGYTFGSGTRLTVV.

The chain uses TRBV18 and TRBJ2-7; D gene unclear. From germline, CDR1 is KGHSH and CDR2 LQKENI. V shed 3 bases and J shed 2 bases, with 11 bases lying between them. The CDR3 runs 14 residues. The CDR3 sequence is CASSPTVAAYEQYF. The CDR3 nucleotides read TGTGCCAGCTCACCTACGGTGGCGGCCTACGAGCAGTACTTC. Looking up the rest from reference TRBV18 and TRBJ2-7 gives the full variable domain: NAGVMQNPRHLVRRRGQEARLRCSPMKGHSHVYWYRQLPEEGLKFMVYLQKENIIDESGMPKERFSAEFPKEGPSILRIQQVVRGDSAAYFCASSPTVAAYEQYFGPGTRLTVT.

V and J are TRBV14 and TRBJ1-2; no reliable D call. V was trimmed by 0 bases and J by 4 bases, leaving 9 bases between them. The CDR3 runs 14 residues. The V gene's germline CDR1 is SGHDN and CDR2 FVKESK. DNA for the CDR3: TGTGCCAGCAGCCAAGATCTAATTGGCTATGGCTACACCTTC. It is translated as CASSQDLIGYGYTF.

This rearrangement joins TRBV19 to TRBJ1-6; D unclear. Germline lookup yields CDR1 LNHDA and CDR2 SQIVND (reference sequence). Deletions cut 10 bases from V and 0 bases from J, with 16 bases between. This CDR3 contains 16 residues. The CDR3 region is CATGGQLSSYNSPLHF. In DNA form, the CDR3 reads TGTGCCACTGGAGGCCAACTTAGCTCCTATAATTCACCCCTCCACTTT.

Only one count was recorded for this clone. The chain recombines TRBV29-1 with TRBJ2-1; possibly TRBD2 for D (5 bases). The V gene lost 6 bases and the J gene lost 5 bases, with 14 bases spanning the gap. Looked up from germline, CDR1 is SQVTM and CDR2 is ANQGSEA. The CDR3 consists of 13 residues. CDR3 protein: CSVFGVGNNEQFF. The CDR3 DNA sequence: TGCAGCGTCTTCGGGGTCGGAAACAATGAGCAGTTCTTC.

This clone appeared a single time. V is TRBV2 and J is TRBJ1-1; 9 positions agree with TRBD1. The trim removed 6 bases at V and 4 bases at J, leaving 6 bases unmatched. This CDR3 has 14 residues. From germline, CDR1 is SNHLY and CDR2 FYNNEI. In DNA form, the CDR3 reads TGTGCCAGCAGCCTACAGGGGGCAGGCACTGAAGCTTTCTTT. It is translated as CASSLQGAGTEAFF.